This TCR beta chain was observed in a study of shared clonotypes between healthy human individuals. Concerning this clone itself: The antigen is unknown.

This CDR3 has 13 amino acids. Germline V gives CDR1 SGHRS, CDR2 YFSETQ. The V end lost 3 bases, the J end lost 0 bases, and 6 bases lay between the germline ends. This was a deep-level run. When replicate PCRs were run on sorted subsets, they used 150 to 250 ng DNA, about 31,000 T cell genomes. Sequencing was performed with immunoSEQ multiplex PCR; in TCRdb, only in-frame clones are kept and a portion is missing. The sample includes about 1.4 million clones, around 95% of them seen just once. Study conclusions and caveats: A handful of donors shared approximately 5% of their naive CD4 clonotypes. Richness estimates generally favored naive over memory subsets.

The chain joins TRBV5-1 to TRBJ1-1; D is undetermined. This clonotype originated in a man under 40 in good health. Sequencing was done on a sample of naive CD4+ T cells sorted from blood. As for subset: CD45RA+ positively selected. This chain's CDR3 is CASSSLMNTEAFF. CDR3 nucleotide sequence: TGCGCCAGCAGCTCCCTTATGAACACTGAAGCTTTCTTT.